The sequence of this TCR beta chain was determined in a study of T cell changes during pregnancy in multiple sclerosis. The CDR3 consists of 12 residues. Trimming removed 3 bases at V and 7 bases at J, with 10 bases between. Germline CDR1 and CDR2: SGHAT and FQNNGV. Repertoires were generated with immunoSEQ multiplex PCR, while TCRdb's copy carries only in-frame clones and drops some. The table lists fewer than 140,000 clones, around 90% of them singletons. The sequencing used peripheral blood, collected after pregnancy. The V gene is TRBV11-2, the J gene TRBJ2-7; D not resolved. The origin of this receptor is a female donor with multiple sclerosis, enrolled in a pregnancy study. The CDR3 sequence is CASSLGPREQYF. The DNA of the CDR3 is TGTGCCAGCAGCTTGGGCCCGCGAGAGCAGTACTTC.